Presented here are 8 T cell receptor beta chains from one specimen sequenced in a study of OX40 agonist ivuxolimab in advanced cancers. Here immunoSEQ multiplex PCR was the method, and the copy in TCRdb shows in-frame clones only, minus some. This table holds approximately 80,000 clones, about 82% found once. The material sequenced was CD4+ or CD8+ T cells sorted from blood, taken in a trial of the OX40 agonist ivuxolimab. The receptors were sampled from an adult with an advanced solid tumor such as melanoma, head and neck, liver or kidney cancer.

V and J are TRBV7-2 and TRBJ1-2; D is unresolved. Germline lookup yields CDR1 SGHTA and CDR2 FQGNSA. V was clipped by 5 bases and J by 8 bases, with 12 bases between them. This CDR3 spans 12 amino acids. CDR3 DNA sequence: TGTGCCAGCAGCCCCCGTCCTTTGGGCTACACCTTC. Translating it yields CASSPRPLGYTF.

The chain joins TRBV5-1 to TRBJ1-5, with unresolved D. V lost 2 bases and J lost 7, with 16 bases in between. CDR3 length equals 15 residues. Germline CDR1 reads SGHRS; CDR2 reads YFSETQ. DNA of the CDR3: TGCGCCAGCAGCTTAACGGGAGGATCGGGGCAGCCCCAGCATTTT. It translates to CASSLTGGSGQPQHF.

This chain joins TRBV11-1 and TRBJ1-1; D remains ambiguous. The CDR3 runs 14 residues. Looked up from germline, CDR1 is SGHAT and CDR2 is FQDESV (reference sequence). Trimming cost V 0 bases and J 6 bases, with 11 bases left between them. The CDR3 loop reads CASSLARRAAEAFF. The CDR3 bases are TGTGCCAGCAGCTTAGCCAGGAGAGCTGCTGAAGCTTTCTTT.

To note about this clone: This specimen includes other DNA sequences encoding the same CDR3. This sequence joins TRBV2 and TRBJ2-7; possible D gene TRBD2, 6 bases. Germline assignment: CDR1 SNHLY and CDR2 FYNNEI. V lost 5 bases, J lost 10 bases, and 12 bases lay in between. This CDR3 is built from 11 residues. This CDR3 reads CASSLGGVQYF. The CDR3 DNA sequence: TGTGCCAGCAGTCTGGGGGGTGTTCAGTACTTC.

The chain couples TRBV11-3 to TRBJ2-5; 7 bases fit TRBD2. CDR3 length: 13 residues. Germline-derived CDR1 and CDR2 are SGHNT and YENEEA. The CDR3 protein is CAPAGGDQETQYF. Written as DNA, the CDR3 is TGTGCGCCAGCTGGGGGGGACCAAGAGACCCAGTACTTC.

The rearrangement uses TRBV5-4 and TRBJ1-2; possibly TRBD1 for D (6 bases). The CDR3 length is 13 residues. Germline V lookup: CDR1 SGHNT, CDR2 YYREEE (reference sequence). Trimming stripped 2 bases from V and 4 bases from J, with 9 bases between. CDR3 loop: CASSLQGIYGYTF. The DNA of the CDR3 is TGTGCCAGCAGCTTACAGGGTATCTATGGCTACACCTTC.

This clone has only a few counts. V is TRBV7-9 and J is TRBJ2-2, with D perhaps matching TRBD2 (6 bases). The CDR3 loop spans 15 amino acids. The V end lost 5 bases, the J end lost 3 bases, and 13 bases lay between the germline ends. Germline V gene lookup returns CDR1 SEHNR and CDR2 FQNEAQ (reference sequence). CDR3 protein: CASSLSGGYTGELFF. The CDR3 DNA sequence: TGTGCCAGCAGCCTTAGCGGCGGATACACCGGGGAGCTGTTTTTT.

The J gene is TRBJ2-3, the V gene TRBV6-4; D possibly corresponds to TRBD1 (7 bases). CDR3 length: 16 residues. V was trimmed by 2 bases and J by 1 base, leaving 13 bases between them. Germline CDR1 MRHNA, CDR2 SNTAGT. CDR3 in DNA: TGTGCCAGCAGTGACCGACAGGGAGGCCGCACAGATACGCAGTATTTT. Its protein product is CASSDRQGGRTDTQYF.